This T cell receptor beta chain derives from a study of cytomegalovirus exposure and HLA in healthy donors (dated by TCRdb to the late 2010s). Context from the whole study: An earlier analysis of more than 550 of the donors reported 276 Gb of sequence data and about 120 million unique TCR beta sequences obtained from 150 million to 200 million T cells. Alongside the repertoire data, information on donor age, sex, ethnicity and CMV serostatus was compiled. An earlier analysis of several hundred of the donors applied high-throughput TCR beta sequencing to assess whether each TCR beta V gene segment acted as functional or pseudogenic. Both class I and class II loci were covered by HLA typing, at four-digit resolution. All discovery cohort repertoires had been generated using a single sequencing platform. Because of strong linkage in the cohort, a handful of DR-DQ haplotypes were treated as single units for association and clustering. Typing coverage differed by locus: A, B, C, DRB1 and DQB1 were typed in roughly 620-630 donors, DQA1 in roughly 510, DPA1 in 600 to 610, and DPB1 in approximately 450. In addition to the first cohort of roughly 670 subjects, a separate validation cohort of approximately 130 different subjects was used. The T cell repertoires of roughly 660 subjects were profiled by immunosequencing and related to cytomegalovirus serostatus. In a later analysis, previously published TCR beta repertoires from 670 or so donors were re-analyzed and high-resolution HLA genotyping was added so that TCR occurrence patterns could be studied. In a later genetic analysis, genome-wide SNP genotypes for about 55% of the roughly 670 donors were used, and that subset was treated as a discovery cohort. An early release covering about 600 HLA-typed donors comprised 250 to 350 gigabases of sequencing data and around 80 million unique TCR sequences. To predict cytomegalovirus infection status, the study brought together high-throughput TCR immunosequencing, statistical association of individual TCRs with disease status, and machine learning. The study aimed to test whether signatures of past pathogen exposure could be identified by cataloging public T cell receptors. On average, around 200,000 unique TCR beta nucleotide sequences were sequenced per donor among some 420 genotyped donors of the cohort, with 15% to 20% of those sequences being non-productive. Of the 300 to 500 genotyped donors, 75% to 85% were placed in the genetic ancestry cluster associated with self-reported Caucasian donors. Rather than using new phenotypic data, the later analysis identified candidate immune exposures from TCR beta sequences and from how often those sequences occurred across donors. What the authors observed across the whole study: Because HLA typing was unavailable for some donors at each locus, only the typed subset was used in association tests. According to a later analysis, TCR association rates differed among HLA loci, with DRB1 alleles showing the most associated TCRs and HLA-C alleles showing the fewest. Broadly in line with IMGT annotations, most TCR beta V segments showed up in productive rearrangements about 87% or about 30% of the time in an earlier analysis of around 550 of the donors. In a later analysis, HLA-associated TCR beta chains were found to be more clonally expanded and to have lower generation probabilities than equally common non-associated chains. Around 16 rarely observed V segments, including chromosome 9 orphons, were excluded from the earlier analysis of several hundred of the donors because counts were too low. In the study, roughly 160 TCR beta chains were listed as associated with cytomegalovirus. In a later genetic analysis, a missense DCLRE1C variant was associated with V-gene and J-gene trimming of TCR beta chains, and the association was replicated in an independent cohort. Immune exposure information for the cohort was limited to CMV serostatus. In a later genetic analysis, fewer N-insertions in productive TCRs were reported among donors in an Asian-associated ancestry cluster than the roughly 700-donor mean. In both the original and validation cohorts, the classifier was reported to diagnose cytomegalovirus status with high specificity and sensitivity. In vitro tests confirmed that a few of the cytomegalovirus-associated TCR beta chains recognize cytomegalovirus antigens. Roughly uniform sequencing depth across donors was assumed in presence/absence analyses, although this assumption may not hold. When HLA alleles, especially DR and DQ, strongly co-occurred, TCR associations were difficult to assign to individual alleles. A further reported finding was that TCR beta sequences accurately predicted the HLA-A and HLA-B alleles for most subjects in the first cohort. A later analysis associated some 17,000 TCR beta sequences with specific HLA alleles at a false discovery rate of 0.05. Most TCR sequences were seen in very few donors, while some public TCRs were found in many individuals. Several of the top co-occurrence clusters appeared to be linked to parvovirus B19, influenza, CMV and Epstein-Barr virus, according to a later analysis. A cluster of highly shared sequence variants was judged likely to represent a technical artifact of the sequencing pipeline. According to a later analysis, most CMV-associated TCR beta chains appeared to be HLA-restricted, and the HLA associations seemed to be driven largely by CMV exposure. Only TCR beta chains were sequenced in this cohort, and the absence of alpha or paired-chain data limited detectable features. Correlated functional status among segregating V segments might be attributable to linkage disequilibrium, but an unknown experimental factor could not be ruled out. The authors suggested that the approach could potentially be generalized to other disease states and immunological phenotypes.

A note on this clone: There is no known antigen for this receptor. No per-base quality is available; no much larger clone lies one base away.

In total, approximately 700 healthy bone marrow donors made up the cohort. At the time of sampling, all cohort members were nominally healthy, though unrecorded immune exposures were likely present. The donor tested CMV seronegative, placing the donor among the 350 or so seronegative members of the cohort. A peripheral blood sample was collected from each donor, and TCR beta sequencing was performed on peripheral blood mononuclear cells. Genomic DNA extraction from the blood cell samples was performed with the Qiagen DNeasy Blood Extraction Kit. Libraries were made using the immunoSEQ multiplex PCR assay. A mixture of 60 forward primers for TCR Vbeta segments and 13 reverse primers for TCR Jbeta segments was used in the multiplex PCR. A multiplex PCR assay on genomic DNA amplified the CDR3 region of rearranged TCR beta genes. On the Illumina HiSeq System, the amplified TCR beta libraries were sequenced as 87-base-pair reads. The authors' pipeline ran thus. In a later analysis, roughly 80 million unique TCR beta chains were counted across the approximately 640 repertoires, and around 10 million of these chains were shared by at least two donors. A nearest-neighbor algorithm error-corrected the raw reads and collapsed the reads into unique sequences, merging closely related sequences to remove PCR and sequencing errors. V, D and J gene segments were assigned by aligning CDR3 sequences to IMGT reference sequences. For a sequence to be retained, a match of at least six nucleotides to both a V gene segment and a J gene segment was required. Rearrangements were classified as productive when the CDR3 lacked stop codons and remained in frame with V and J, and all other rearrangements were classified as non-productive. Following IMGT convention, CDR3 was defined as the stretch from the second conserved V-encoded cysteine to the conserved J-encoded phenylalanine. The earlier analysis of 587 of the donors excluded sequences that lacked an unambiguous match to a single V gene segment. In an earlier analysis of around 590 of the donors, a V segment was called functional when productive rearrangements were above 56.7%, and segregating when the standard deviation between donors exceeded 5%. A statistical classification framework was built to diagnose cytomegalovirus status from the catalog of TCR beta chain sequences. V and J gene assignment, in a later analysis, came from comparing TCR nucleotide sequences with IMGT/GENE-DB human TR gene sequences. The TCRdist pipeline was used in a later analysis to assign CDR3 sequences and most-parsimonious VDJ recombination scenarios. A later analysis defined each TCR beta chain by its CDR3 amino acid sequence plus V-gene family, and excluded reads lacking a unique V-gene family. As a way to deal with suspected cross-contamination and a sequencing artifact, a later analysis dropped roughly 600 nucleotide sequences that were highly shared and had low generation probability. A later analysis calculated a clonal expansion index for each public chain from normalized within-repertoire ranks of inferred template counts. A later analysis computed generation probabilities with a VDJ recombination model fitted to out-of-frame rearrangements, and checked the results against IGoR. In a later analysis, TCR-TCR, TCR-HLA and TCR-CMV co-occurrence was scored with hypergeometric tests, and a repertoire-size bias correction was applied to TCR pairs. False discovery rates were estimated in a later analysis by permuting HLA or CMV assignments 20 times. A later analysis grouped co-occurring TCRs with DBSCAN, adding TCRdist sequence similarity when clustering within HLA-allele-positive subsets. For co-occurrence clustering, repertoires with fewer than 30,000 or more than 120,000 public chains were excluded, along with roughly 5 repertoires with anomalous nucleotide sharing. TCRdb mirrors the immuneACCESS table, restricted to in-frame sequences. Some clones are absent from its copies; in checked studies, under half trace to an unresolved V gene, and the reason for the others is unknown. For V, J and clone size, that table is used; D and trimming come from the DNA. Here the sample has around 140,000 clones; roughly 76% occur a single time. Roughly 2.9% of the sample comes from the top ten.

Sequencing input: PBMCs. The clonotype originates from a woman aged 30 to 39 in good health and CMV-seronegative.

The DNA sequence follows: TGTGCCAGCGGAAAGACAGCGAACACCGGGGAGCTGTTTTTT. Translated, it reads CASGKTANTGELFF. The chain is encoded by TRBV2 joined to TRBJ2-2; TRBD1 is a weak D gene call, 5 bases matching. CDR1 and CDR2 are drawn from the germline V gene: SNHLY, FYNNEI. A distance of 10 bases separates the germline ends of V and J, which lose 8 bases and 0 bases respectively. The CDR3 measures 14 amino acids from cysteine to phenylalanine. Of the read, only the CDR3 DNA is kept; its 42 bases are in frame from base 1.